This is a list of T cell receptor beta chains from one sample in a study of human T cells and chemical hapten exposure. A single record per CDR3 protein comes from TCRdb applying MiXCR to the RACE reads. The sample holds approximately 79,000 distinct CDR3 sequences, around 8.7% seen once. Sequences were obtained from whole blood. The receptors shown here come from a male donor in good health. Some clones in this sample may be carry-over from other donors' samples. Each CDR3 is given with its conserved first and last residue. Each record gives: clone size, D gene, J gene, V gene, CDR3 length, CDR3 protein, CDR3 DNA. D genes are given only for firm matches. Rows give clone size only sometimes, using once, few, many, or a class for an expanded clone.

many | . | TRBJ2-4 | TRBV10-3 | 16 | CAISGKGVGAKNIQYF | TGTGCCATCAGTGGGAAGGGTGTGGGGGCCAAAAACATTCAGTACTTC
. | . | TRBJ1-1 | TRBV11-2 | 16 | CASSLEGVSVNTEAFF | TGTGCCAGCAGCTTAGAAGGGGTGTCCGTGAACACTGAAGCTTTCTTT
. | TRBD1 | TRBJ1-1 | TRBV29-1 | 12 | CSGITGATEAFF | TGCAGCGGGATAACAGGGGCCACTGAAGCTTTCTTT
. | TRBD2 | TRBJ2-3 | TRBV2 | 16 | CASRVSRAGGTDTQYF | TGTGCCAGCAGGGTCTCCCGAGCGGGGGGGACAGATACGCAGTATTTT
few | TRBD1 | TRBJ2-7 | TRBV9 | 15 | CASSVSGTGGLEQYF | TGTGCCAGCAGCGTATCCGGGACAGGGGGCCTCGAGCAGTACTTC
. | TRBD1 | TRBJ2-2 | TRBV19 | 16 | CASSIVGGAGTGELFF | TGTGCCAGTAGTATAGTAGGGGGCGCCGGCACCGGGGAGCTGTTTTTT
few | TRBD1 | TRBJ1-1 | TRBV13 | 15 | CASSPQTGGFTEAFF | TGTGCCAGCAGCCCACAGACAGGGGGGTTCACTGAAGCTTTCTTT
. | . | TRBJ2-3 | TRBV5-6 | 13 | CASSLGFTDTQYF | TGTGCCAGCAGCTTGGGCTTCACAGATACGCAGTATTTT
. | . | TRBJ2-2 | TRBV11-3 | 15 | CASSLDHGDPGELFF | TGTGCCAGCAGCTTAGATCACGGGGATCCCGGGGAGCTGTTTTTT
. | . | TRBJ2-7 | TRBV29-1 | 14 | CSVERTGGAYEQYF | TGCAGCGTTGAGCGAACAGGGGGGGCCTACGAGCAGTACTTC
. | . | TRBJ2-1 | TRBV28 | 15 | CASSPLGGSYNEQFF | TGTGCCAGCAGTCCACTAGGGGGGTCCTACAATGAGCAGTTCTTC
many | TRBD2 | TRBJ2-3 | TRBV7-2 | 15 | CASSLTGGPGDTQYF | TGTGCCAGCAGCTTAACGGGAGGGCCGGGGGATACGCAGTATTTT
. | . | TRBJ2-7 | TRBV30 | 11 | CAWSAAYEQYF | TGTGCCTGGAGTGCCGCTTACGAGCAGTACTTC
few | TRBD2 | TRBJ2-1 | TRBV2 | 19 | CASKGRGTIAGVLYNEQFF | TGTGCCAGCAAAGGAAGGGGCACTATAGCGGGGGTCCTCTACAATGAGCAGTTCTTC
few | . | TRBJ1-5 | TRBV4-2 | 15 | CASSQGQGGNQPQHF | TGTGCCAGCAGCCAAGGGCAGGGAGGCAATCAGCCCCAGCATTTT
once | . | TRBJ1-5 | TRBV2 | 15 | CASSERAGKGQPQHF | TGTGCCAGCAGTGAAAGGGCGGGGAAAGGTCAGCCCCAGCATTTT
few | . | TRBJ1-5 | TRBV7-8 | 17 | CASSLAGGSHSNQPQHF | TGTGCCAGCAGCTTAGCTGGGGGGAGTCATAGCAATCAGCCCCAGCATTTT
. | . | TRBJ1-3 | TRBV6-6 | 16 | CASSSLDVFSGNTIYF | TGTGCCAGCAGCTCTCTGGACGTATTCTCTGGAAACACCATATATTTT
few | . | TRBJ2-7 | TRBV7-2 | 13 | CASSFGGTGEQYF | TGTGCCAGCAGCTTTGGAGGGACTGGCGAGCAGTACTTC
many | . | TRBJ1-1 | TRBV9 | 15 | CASSVVGGGNTEAFF | TGTGCCAGCAGCGTAGTGGGGGGAGGTAACACTGAAGCTTTCTTT
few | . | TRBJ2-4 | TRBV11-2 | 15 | CASSLAGIAKNIQYF | TGTGCCAGCAGCTTAGCCGGAATAGCCAAAAACATTCAGTACTTC
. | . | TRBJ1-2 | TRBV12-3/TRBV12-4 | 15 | CASSFPGRGNYGYTF | TGTGCCAGCAGTTTCCCTGGGAGGGGGAACTATGGCTACACCTTC